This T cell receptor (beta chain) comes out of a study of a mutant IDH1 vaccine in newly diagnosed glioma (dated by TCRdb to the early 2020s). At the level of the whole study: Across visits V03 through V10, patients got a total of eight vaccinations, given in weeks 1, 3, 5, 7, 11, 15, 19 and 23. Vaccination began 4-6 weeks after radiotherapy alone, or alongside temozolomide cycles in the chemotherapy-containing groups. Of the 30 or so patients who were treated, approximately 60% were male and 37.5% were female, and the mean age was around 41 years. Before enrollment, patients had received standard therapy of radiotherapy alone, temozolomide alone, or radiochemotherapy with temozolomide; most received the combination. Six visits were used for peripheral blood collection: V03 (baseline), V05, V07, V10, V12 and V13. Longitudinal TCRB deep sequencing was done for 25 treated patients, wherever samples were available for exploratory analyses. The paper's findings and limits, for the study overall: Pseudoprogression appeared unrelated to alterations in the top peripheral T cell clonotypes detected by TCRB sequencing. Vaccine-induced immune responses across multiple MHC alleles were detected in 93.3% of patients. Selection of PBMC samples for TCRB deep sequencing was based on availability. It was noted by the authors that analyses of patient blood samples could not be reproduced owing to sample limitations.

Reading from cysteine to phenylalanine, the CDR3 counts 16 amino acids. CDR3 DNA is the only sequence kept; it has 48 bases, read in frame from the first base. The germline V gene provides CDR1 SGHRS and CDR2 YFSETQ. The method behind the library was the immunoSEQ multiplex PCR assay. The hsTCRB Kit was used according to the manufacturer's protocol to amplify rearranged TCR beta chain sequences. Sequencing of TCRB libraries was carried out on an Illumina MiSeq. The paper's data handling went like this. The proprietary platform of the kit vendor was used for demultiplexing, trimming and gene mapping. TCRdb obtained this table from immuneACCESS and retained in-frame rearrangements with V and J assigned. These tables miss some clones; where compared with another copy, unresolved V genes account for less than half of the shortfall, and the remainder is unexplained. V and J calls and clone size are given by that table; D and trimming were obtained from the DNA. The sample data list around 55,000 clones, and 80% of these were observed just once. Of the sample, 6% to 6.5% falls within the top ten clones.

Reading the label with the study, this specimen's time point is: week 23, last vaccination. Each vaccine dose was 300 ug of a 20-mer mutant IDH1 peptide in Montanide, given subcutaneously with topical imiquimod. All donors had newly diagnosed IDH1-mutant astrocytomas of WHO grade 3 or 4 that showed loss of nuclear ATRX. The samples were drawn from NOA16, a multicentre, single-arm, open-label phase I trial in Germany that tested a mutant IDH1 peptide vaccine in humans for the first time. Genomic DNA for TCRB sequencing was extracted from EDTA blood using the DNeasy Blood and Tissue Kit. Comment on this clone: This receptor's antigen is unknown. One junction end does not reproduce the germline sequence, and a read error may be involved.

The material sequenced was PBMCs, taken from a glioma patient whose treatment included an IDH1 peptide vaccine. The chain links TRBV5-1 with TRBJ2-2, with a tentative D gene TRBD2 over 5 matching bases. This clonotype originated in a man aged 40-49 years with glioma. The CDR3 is CASCLGFGTNTGELFF. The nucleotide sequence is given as TGCGCCAGCTGCTTAGGATTCGGGACGAACACCGGGGAGCTGTTTTTT.